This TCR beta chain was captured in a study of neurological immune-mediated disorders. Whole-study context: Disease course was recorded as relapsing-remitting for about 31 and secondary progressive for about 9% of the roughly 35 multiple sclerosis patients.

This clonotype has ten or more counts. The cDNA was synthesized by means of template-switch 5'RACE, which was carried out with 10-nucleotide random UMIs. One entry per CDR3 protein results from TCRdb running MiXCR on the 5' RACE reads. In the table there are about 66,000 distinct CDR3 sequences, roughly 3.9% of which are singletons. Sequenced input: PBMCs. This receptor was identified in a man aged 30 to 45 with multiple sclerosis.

Here the CDR3 reads CSARDVGWGGGYNEQFF. The DNA of the CDR3 is TGCAGTGCTAGGGACGTAGGATGGGGGGGAGGTTACAATGAGCAGTTCTTC. This sequence joins TRBV20-1 and TRBJ2-1; 7 bases align to TRBD2. This CDR3 is 17 amino acids long. V was clipped by 3 bases and J by 4 bases; unmatched bases: 15. Germline V lookup: CDR1 DFQATT, CDR2 SNEGSKA (reference sequence).